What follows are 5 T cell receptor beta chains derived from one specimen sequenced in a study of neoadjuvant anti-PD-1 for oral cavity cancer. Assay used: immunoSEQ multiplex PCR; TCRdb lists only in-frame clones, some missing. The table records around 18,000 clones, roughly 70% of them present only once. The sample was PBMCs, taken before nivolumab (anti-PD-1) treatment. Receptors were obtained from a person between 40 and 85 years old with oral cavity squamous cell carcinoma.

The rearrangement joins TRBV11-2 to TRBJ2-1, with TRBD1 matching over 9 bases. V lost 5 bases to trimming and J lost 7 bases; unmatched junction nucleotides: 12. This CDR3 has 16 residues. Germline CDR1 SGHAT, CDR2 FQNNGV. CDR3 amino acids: CASSPPGQGRRNEQFF. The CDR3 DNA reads TGTGCCAGCAGCCCGCCGGGACAGGGCCGTCGGAATGAGCAGTTCTTC.

The CDR3 loop is CASSPRGREGGEQYF. CDR3 sequence (DNA): TGTGCCAGCAGTCCCCGAGGGCGGGAGGGGGGTGAGCAGTACTTC. The rearrangement uses TRBV6-5 and TRBJ2-7, with TRBD2 matching over 9 bases. V shed 5 bases, J shed 7 bases, and the junction held 12 bases outside the gene matches. The CDR3 sequence is 15 residues long. Germline CDR1 is MNHEY and CDR2 is SVGAGI.

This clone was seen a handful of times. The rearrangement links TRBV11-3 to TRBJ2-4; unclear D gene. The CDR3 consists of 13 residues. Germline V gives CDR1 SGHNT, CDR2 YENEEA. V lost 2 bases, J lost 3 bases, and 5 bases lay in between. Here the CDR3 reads CASSLNSKNIQYF. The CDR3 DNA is TGTGCCAGCAGCTTAAACAGCAAAAACATTCAGTACTTC.

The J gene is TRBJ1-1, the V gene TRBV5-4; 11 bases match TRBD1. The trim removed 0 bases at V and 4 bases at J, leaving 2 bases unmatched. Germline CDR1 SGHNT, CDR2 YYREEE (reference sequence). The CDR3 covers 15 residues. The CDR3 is CASSLAGTGGTEAFF. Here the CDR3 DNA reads TGTGCCAGCAGCTTGGCCGGGACAGGGGGCACTGAAGCTTTCTTT.

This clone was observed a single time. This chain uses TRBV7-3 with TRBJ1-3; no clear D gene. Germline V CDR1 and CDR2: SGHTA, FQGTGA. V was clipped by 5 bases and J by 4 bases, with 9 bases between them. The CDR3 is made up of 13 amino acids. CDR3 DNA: TGTGCCAGCAGCATCTCAACAGGAAACACCATATATTTT. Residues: CASSISTGNTIYF.